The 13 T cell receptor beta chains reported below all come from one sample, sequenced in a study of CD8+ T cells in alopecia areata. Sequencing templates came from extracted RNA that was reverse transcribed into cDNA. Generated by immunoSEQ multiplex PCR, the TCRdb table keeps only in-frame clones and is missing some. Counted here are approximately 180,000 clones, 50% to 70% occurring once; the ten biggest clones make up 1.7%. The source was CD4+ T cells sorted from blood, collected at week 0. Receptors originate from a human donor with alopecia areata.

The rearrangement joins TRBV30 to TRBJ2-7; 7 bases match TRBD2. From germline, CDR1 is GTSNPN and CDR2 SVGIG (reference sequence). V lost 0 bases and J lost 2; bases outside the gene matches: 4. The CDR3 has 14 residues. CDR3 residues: CAWSVGTTPYEQYF. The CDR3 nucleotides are TGTGCCTGGAGTGTGGGGACTACCCCCTACGAGCAGTACTTC.

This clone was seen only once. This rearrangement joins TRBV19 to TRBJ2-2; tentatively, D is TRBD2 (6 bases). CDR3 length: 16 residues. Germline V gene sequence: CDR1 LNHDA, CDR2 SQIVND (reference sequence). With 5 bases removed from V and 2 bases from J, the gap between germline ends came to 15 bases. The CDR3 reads CASSSQGLVNTGELFF. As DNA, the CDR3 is TGTGCCAGTAGTTCCCAGGGACTGGTAAACACCGGGGAGCTGTTTTTT.

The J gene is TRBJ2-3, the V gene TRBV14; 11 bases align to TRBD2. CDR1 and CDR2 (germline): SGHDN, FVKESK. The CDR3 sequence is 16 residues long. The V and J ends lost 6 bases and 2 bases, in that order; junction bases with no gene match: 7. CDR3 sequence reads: CASSQRLAGFTDTQYF. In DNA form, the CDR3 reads TGTGCCAGCAGTCAAAGACTAGCGGGATTCACAGATACGCAGTATTTT.

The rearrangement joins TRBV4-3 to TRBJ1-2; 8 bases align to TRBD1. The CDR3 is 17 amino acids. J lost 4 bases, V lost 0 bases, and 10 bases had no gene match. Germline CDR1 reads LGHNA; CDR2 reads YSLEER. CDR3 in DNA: TGCGCCAGCAGCCAAGATATAACCTCCGGGACAGGCTATGGCTACACCTTC. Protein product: CASSQDITSGTGYGYTF.

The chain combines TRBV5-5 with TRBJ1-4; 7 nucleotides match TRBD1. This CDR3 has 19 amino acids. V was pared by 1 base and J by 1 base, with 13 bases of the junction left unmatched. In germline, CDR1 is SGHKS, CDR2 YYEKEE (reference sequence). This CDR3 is CASSLSAVTGTKTNEKLFF. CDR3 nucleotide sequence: TGTGCCAGCAGCTTGTCTGCCGTGACAGGGACGAAAACTAATGAAAAACTGTTTTTT.

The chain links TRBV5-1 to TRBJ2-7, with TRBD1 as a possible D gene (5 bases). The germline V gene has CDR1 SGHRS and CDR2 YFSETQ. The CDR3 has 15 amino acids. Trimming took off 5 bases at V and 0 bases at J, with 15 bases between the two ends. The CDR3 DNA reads TGCGCCAGCAGTTCCACGACAGTCAGCTCCTACGAGCAGTACTTC. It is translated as CASSSTTVSSYEQYF.

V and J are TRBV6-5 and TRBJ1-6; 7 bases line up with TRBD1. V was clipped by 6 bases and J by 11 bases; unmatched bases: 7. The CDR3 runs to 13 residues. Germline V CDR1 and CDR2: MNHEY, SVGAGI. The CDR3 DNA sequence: TGTGCCAGCAGACCGACAGGGATCGCACCCCTCCACTTT. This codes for CASRPTGIAPLHF.

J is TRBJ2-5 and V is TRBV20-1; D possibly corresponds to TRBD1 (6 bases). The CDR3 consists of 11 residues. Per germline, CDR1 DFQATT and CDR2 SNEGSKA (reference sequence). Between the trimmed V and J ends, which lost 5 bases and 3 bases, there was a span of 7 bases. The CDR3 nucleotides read TGCAGTGCTGGGGACAAAGAGACCCAGTACTTC. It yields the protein CSAGDKETQYF.

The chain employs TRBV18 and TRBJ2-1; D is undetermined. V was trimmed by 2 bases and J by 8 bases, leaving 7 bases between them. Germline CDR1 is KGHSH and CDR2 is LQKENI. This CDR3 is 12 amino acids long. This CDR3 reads CASSPGLDEQFF. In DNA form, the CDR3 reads TGTGCCAGCTCACCAGGGCTGGATGAGCAGTTCTTC.

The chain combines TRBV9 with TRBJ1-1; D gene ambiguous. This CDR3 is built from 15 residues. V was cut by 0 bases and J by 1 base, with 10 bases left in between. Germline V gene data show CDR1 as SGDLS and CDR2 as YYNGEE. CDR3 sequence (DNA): TGTGCCAGCAGCGTAGAAGGCAGCCCGAACACTGAAGCTTTCTTT. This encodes CASSVEGSPNTEAFF.

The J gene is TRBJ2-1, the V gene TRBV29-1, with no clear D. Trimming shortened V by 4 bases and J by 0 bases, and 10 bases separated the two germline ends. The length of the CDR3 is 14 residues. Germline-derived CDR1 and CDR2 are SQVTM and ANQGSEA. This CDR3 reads CSVAGPSSYNEQFF. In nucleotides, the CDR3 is TGCAGCGTTGCTGGGCCTAGCTCCTACAATGAGCAGTTCTTC.

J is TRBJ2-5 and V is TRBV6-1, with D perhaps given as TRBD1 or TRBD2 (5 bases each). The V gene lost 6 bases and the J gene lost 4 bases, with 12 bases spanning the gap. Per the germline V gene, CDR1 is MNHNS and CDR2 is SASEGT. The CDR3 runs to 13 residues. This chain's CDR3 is CASSEGLAETQYF. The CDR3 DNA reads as TGTGCCAGCAGCGAGGGGCTAGCAGAGACCCAGTACTTC.

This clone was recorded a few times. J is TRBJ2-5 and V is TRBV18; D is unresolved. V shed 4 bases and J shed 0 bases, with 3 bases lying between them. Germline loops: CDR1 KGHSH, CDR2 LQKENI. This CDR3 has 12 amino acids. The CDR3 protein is CASSLYQETQYF. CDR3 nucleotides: TGTGCCAGCTCACTGTACCAAGAGACCCAGTACTTC.